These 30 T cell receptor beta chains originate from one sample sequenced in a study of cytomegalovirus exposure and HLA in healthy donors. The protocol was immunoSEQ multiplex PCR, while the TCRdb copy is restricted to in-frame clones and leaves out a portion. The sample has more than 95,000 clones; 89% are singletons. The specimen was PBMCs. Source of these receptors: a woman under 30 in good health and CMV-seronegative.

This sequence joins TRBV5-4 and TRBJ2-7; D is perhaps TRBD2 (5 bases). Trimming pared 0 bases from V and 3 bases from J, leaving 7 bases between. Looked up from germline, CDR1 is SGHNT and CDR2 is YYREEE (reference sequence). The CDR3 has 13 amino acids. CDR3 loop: CASSLAGNYEQYF. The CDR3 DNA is TGTGCCAGCAGCTTGGCGGGAAACTACGAGCAGTACTTC.

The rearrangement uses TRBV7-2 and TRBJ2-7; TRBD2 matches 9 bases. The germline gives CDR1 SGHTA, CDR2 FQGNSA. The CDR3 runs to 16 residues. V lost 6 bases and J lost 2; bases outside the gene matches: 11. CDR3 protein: CASSLGWLAGAYEQYF. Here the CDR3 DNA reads TGTGCCAGCAGTCTAGGGTGGTTAGCGGGAGCCTACGAGCAGTACTTC.

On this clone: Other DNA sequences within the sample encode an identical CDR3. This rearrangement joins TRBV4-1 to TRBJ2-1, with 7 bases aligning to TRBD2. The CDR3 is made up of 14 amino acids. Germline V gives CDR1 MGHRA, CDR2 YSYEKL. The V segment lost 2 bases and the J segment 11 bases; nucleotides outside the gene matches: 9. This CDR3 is CASSQLGGKNKQFF. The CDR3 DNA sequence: TGCGCCAGCAGCCAACTGGGAGGGAAAAATAAGCAGTTCTTC.

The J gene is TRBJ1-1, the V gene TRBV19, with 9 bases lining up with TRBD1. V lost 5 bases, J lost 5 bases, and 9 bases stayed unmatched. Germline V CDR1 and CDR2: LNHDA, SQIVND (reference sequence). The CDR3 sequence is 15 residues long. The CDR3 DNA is TGTGCCAGTAGTTCCTACCGGACAGGGGAGACTGAAGCTTTCTTT. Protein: CASSSYRTGETEAFF.

In DNA form, the CDR3 reads TGTGCCACCAGCAGAGATGGATCGGGAGGTCCCTACAATGAGCAGTTCTTC. Translation: CATSRDGSGGPYNEQFF. The rearrangement joins TRBV15 to TRBJ2-1, with 7 bases identical to TRBD2. The CDR3 is 17 residues long. From germline, CDR1 is LNHNV and CDR2 YYDKDF (reference sequence). Losses at the gene ends were 0 bases for V and 2 bases for J; bases not matched to a gene: 7.

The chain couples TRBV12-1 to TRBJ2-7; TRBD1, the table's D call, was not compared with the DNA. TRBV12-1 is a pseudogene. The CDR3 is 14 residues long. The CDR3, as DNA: TGTGGGGCAGGGGGGCAAGCGGGTATCTACGAGCAGTACTTC. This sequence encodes CGAGGQAGIYEQYF.

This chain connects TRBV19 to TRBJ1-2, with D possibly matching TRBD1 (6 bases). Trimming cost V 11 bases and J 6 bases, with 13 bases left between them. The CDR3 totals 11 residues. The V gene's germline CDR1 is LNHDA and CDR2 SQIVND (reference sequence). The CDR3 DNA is TGTGCCGGTTCCAGGGGTAATGGCTACACCTTC. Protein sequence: CAGSRGNGYTF.

The DNA for the CDR3 is TGTGCCAGCAGCCTGGGACTCACGAGCTCCTACGAGCAGTACTTC. This sequence encodes CASSLGLTSSYEQYF. The chain couples TRBV5-8 to TRBJ2-7, with a weak D call TRBD2 (6 bases). Germline values: CDR1 SGHTS, CDR2 YDEGEE. The CDR3 consists of 15 residues. The germline V and J ends were trimmed by 4 bases and 0 bases, with 14 bases remaining between them.

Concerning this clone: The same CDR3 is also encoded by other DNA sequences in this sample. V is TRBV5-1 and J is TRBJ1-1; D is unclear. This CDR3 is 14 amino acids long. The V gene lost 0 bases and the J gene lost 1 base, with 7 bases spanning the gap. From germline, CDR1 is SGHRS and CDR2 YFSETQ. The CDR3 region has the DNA TGCGCCAGCAGCTTGGCACAGACGAACACTGAAGCTTTCTTT. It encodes CASSLAQTNTEAFF. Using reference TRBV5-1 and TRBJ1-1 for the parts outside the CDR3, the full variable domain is KAGVTQTPRYLIKTRGQQVTLSCSPISGHRSVSWYQQTPGQGLQFLFEYFSETQRNKGNFPGRFSGRQFSNSRSEMNVSTLELGDSALYLCASSLAQTNTEAFFGQGTRLTVV.

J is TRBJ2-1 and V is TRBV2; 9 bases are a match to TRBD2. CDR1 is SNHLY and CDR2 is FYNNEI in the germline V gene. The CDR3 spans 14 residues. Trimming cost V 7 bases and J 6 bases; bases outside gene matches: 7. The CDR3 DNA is TGTGCCAGCATCGTGTCTAGCGGGATCAATGAGCAGTTCTTC. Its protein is CASIVSSGINEQFF. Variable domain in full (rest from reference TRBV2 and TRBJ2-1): EPEVTQTPSHQVTQMGQEVILRCVPISNHLYFYWYRQILGQKVEFLVSFYNNEISEKSEIFDDQFSVERPDGSNFTLKIRSTKLEDSAMYFCASIVSSGINEQFFGPGTRLTVL.

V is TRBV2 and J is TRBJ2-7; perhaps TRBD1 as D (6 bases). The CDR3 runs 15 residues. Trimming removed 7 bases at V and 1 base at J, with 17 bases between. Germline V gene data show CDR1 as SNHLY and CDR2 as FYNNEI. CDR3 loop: CASKKDSPTSYEQYF. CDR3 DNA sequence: TGTGCCAGCAAAAAGGACAGTCCCACTTCCTACGAGCAGTACTTC.

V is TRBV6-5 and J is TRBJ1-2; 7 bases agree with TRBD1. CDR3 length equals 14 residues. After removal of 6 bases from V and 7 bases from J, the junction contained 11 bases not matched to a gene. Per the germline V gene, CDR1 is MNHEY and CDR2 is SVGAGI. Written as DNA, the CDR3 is TGTGCCAGCAGCCGATTTCTTGACAGGGCTGGCTACACCTTC. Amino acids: CASSRFLDRAGYTF.

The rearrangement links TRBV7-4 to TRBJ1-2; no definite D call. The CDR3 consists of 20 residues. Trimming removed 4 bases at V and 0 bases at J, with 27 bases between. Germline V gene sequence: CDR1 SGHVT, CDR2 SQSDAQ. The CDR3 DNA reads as TGTGCCAGCAGCTCTCCCCTCTCGTGTGCGGATACCCAAGCTAACTATGGCTACACCTTC. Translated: CASSSPLSCADTQANYGYTF.

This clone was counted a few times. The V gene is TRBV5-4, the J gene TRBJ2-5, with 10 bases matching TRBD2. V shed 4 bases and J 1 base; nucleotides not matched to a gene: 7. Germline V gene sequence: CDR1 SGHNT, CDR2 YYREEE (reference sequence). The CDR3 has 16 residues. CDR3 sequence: CASSPTRTSGQETQYF. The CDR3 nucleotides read TGTGCCAGCAGCCCGACCCGGACTAGCGGCCAAGAGACCCAGTACTTC.

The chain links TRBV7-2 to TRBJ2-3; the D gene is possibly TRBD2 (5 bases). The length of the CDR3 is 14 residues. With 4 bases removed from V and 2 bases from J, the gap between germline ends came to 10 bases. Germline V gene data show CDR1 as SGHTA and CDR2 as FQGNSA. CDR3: CASSSLGNTDTQYF. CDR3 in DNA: TGTGCCAGCAGCTCACTAGGTAACACAGATACGCAGTATTTT. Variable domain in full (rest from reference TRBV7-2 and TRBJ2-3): GAGVSQSPSNKVTEKGKDVELRCDPISGHTALYWYRQSLGQGLEFLIYFQGNSAPDKSGLPSDRFSAERTGGSVSTLTIQRTQQEDSAVYLCASSSLGNTDTQYFGPGTRLTVL.

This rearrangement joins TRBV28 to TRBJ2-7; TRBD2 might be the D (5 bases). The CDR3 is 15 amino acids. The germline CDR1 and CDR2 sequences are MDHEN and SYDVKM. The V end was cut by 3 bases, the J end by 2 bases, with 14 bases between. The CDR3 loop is CASSFPRRAAYEQYF. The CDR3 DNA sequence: TGTGCCAGCAGTTTCCCCCGGCGGGCGGCCTACGAGCAGTACTTC.

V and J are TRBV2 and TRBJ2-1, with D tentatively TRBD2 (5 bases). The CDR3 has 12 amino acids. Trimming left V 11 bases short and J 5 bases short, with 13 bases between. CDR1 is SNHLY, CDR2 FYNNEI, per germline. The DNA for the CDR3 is TGTGCCCCGGCGGGCCTGGACAATGAGCAGTTCTTC. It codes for CAPAGLDNEQFF.

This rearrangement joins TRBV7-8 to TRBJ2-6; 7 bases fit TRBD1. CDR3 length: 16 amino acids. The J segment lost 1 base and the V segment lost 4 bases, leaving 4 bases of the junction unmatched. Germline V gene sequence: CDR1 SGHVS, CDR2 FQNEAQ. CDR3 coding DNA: TGTGCCAGCAGCTCACAGACAGGGTCTGGGGCCAACGTCCTGACTTTC. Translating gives CASSSQTGSGANVLTF.

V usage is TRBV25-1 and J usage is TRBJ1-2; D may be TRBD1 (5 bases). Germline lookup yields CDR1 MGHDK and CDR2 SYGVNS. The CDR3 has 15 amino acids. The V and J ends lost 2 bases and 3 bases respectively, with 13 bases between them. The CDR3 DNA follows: TGTGCCAGCAGTGAAGCGGGACTATCCTACTATGGCTACACCTTC. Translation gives CASSEAGLSYYGYTF.

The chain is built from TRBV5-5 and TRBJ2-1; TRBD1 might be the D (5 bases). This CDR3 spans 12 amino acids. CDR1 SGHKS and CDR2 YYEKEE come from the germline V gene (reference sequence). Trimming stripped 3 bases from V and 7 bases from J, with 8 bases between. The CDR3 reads CASSSDSNEQFF. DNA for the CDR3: TGTGCCAGCAGCTCTGACAGTAATGAGCAGTTCTTC.

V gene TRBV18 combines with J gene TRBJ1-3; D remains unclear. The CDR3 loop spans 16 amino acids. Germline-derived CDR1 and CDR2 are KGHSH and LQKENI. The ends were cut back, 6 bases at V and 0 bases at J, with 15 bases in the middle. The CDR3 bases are TGTGCCAGCTCGCAGGAACAACAGAGCTCTGGAAACACCATATATTTT. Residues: CASSQEQQSSGNTIYF. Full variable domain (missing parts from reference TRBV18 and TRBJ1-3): NAGVMQNPRHLVRRRGQEARLRCSPMKGHSHVYWYRQLPEEGLKFMVYLQKENIIDESGMPKERFSAEFPKEGPSILRIQQVVRGDSAAYFCASSQEQQSSGNTIYFGEGSWLTVV.

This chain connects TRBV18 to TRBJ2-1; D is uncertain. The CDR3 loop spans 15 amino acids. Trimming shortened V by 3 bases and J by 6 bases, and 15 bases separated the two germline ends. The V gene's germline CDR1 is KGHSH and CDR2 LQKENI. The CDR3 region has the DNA TGTGCCAGCTCACCGGGCGAGAGTATGGGCAATGAGCAGTTCTTC. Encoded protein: CASSPGESMGNEQFF.

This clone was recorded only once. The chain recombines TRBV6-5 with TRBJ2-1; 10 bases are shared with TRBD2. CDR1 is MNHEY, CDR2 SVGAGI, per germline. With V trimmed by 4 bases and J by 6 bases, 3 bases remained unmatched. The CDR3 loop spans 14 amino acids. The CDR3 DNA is TGTGCCAGCAGTTCACTAGCGGGGAGCAATGAGCAGTTCTTC. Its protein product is CASSSLAGSNEQFF.

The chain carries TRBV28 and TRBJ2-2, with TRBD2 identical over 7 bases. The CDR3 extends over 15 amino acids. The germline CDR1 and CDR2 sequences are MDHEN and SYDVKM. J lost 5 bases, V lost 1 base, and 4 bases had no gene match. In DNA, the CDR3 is TGTGCCAGCAGTTTATACCAGGGACTAACCGGGGAGCTGTTTTTT. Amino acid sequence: CASSLYQGLTGELFF.

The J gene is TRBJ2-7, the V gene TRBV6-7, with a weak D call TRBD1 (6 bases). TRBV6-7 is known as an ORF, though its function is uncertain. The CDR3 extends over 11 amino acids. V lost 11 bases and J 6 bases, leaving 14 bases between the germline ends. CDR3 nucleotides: TGTGCCGAAAAGGGGGTTGCCGAGCAGTACTTC. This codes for CAEKGVAEQYF.

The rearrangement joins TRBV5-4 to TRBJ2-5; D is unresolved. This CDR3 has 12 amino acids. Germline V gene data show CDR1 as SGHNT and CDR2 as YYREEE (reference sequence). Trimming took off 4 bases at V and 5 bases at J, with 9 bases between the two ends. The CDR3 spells CASSTLQETQYF. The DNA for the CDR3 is TGTGCCAGCAGCACCTTACAGGAGACCCAGTACTTC.

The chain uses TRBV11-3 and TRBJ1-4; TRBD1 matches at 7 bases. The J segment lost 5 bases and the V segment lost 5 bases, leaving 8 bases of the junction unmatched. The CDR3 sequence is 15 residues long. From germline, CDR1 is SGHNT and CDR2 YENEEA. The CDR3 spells CASSGGGQRNEKLFF. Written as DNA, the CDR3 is TGTGCCAGCAGCGGAGGGGGACAGCGGAATGAAAAACTGTTTTTT.

CDR3 loop: CASRLCGISTGELFF. In DNA, the CDR3 is TGTGCAAGTCGCTTATGCGGGATAAGCACCGGGGAGCTGTTTTTT. The chain couples TRBV12-2 to TRBJ2-2; the table's D call, TRBD2, has no DNA check behind it. TRBV12-2 is assigned pseudogene status. The CDR3 extends over 15 amino acids.

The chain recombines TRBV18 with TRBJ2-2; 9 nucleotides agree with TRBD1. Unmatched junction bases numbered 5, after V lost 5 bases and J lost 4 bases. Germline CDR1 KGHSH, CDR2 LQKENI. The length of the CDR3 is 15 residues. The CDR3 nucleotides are TGTGCCAGCTCAGCCGGGACAGGGTCCACCGGGGAGCTGTTTTTT. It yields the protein CASSAGTGSTGELFF.

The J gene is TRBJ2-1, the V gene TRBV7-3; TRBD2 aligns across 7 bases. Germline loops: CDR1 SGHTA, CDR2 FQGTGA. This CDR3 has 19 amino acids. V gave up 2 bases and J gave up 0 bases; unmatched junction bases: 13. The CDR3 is CASSLSGGAGWSSYNEQFF. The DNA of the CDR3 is TGTGCCAGCAGCTTATCGGGAGGAGCGGGATGGAGCTCCTACAATGAGCAGTTCTTC. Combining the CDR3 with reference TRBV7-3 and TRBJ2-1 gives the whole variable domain GAGVSQTPSNKVTEKGKYVELRCDPISGHTALYWYRQSLGQGPEFLIYFQGTGAADDSGLPNDRFFAVRPEGSVSTLKIQRTERGDSAVYLCASSLSGGAGWSSYNEQFFGPGTRLTVL.